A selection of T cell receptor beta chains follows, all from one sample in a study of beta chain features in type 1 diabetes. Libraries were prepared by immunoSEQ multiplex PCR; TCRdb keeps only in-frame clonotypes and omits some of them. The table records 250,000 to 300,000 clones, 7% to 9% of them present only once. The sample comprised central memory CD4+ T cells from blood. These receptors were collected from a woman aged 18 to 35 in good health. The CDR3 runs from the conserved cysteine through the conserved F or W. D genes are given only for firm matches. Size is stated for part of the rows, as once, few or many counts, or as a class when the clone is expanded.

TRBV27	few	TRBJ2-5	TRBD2	TGTGCCAGTGGCGGATGGGGCCGCGGGGGTCAAGAGACCCAGTACTTC	CASGGWGRGGQETQYF
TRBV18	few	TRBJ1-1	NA	TGTGCCAGCTTACCTCTGGGAGGGAGGAACACTGAAGCTTTCTTT	CASLPLGGRNTEAFF
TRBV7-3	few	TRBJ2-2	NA	TGTGCCAGCAGCTTAAATTCTCGGGGGAACACCGGGGAGCTGTTTTTT	CASSLNSRGNTGELFF
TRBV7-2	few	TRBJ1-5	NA	TGTGCCAGCAGCGCGAGAATCCACCAGCCCCAGCATTTT	CASSARIHQPQHF
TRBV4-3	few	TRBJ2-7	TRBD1	TGCGCCAGCAGCCAAGAATTCAGGGGGCGGATGTCAGGCGAGCAGTACTTC	CASSQEFRGRMSGEQYF
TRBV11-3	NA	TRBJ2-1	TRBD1	TGTGCCAGCAGTCGCCGGGACAGGGGGCTTTGGGAGCAGTTCTTC	CASSRRDRGLWEQFF
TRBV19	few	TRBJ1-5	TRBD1	TGTGCCAGTACCGGGACAGGGCTCAATCAGCCCCAGCATTTT	CASTGTGLNQPQHF
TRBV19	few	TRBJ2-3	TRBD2	TGTGCCACCCGGTCCCGGAGCGGGGGAGATACGCAGTATTTT	CATRSRSGGDTQYF
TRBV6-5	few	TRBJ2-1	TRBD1	TGTGCCAGCACCAGGGGGACAGGGCCTTACAATGAGCAGTTCTTC	CASTRGTGPYNEQFF
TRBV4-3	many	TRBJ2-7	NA	TGCGCCAGCAGCCAAGGCAGTCAAGCCCCTCAGTACTTC	CASSQGSQAPQYF
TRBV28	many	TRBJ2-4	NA	TGTGCCAGCAGTTACCGGGCTGGGGGAAACATTCAGTACTTC	CASSYRAGGNIQYF
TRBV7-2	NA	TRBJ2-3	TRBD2	TGTGCCAGCAGAGCGGGGGGGCCCACAGATACGCAGTATTTT	CASRAGGPTDTQYF
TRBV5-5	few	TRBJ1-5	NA	TGTGCCAGCAGCACCGGGGCCAGCAATCAGCCCCAGCATTTT	CASSTGASNQPQHF
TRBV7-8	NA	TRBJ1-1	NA	TGTGCCAGCAGCTCGGACAGATTGAACACTGAAGCTTTCTTT	CASSSDRLNTEAFF
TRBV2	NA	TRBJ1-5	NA	TGTGCCAGCAGTGTGAGAAACGGGTACGGTCAGCCCCAGCATTTT	CASSVRNGYGQPQHF
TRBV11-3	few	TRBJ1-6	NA	TGTGCCAGCAGCTTAGTCTCGGGAGCGCGGGCGCATTCACCCCTCCACTTT	CASSLVSGARAHSPLHF
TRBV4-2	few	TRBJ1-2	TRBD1	TGTGCCAGCAGCCGGGACAGGGAAGGGAATGGCTACACCTTC	CASSRDREGNGYTF
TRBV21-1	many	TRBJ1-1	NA	TGTGCCAGCAGCAAAGTACGGGGGAACACTGAAGCTTTCTTT	CASSKVRGNTEAFF
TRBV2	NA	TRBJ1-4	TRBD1	TGTGCCAGCAGCGGACAGGGTAGGGAAAAACTGTTTTTT	CASSGQGREKLFF